The clone carrying this TCR beta chain was seen a handful of times. CDR1 is MNHEY, CDR2 SVGAGI, per germline. This CDR3 region has 13 residues. Trimming removed 5 bases at V and 5 bases at J, with 12 bases between. This sample was taken from a study of blood T cells in healthy people across ages. Combining a sample-barcoded 5' primer with a J-beta primer mix, a second PCR ran for roughly 7 to 11 cycles. One entry per CDR3 protein results from TCRdb running MiXCR on the 5' RACE reads. Found here are more than 1.4 million distinct CDR3 sequences, roughly 40% of them singletons; the top ten hold 7.9%. The receptor's source is a woman aged 18 to 35 in good health. Sequenced sample: blood. This chain joins TRBV6-5 and TRBJ1-2; D is undetermined. Written as DNA, the CDR3 is TGTGCCAGCAGTAAACGACTGCCTTATGGCTACACCTTC. Translating it yields CASSKRLPYGYTF.